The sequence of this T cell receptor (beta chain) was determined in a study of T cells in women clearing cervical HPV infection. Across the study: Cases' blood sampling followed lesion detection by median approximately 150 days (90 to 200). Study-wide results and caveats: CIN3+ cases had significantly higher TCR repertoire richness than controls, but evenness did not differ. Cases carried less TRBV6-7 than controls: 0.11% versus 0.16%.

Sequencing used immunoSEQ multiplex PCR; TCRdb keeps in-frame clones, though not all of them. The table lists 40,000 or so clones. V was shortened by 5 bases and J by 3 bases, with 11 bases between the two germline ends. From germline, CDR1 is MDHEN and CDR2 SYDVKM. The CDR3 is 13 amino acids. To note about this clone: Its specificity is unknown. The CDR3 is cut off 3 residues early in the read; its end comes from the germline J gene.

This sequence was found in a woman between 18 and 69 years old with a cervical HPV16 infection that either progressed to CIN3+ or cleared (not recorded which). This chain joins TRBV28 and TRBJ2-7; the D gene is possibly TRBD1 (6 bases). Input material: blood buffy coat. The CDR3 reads CASSPGHSYEQYF. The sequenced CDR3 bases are TGTGCCAGCAGTCCGGGACACAGCTACGAG.